This record looks at one T cell receptor beta chain sequence and its context. The antigen is unknown. A read error is possible here, since a much larger clone lies one base away. This specimen belongs to a study of CD8+CD57+ T cells in acquired aplastic anemia. The overall study: Quantities of DNA derived from sorted CD4+ and CD8+ cells averaged roughly 3 ug. Broader study findings: Between patients and controls, CD8+ Simpson's diversity did not vary significantly. Between patients and controls, twenty-nine CD8+ CDR3 sequences were found in common.

Whoever was chosen for sequencing had shown CD8+CD57+ cell expansion by flow cytometry. Every patient had severe acquired aplastic anemia. The template for TCR beta VDJ and CDR3 sequence profiling was genomic DNA. TCRdb passed the reads through MiXCR, listing each CDR3 protein once. The sample records under 350,000 distinct CDR3 sequences, under 60% being singletons. Losses at the gene ends were 4 bases for V and 0 bases for J; bases not matched to a gene: 6. The CDR3 loop spans 17 amino acids. The V gene's germline CDR1 is LGHDT and CDR2 YNNKEL (reference sequence). The sequenced sample consisted of sorted CD4+, CD8+, or CD8+CD57+ T cells (not recorded which) from PBMCs. The chain joins TRBV3-1 to TRBJ2-2, with 9 nucleotides matching TRBD2. This clonotype originated in a human donor with aplastic anemia. Here the CDR3 DNA reads TGTGCCAGCAGCCTAAGCGGGGGGACCGCGAACACCGGGGAGCTGTTTTTT. Protein product: CASSLSGGTANTGELFF. Full variable domain (missing parts from reference TRBV3-1 and TRBJ2-2): DTAVSQTPKYLVTQMGNDKSIKCEQNLGHDTMYWYKQDSKKFLKIMFSYNNKELIINETVPNRFSPKSPDKAHLNLHINSLELGDSAVYFCASSLSGGTANTGELFFGEGSRLTVL.